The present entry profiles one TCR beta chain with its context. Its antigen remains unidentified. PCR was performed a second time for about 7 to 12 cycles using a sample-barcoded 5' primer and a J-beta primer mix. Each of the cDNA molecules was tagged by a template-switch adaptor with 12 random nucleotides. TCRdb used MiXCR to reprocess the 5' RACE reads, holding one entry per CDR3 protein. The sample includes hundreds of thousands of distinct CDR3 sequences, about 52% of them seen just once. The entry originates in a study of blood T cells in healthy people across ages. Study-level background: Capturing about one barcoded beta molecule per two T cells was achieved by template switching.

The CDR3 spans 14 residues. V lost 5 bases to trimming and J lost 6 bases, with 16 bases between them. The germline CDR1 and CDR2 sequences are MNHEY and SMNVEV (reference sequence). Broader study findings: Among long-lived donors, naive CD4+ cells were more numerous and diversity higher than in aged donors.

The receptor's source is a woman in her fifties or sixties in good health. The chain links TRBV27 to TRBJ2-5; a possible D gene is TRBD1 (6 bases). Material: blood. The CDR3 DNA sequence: TGTGCCAGCAGTACTCCAACAGGGCTAAAGACCCAGTACTTC. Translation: CASSTPTGLKTQYF.